This T cell receptor (beta chain) is drawn from a study of blood T cell repertoires in COVID-19. At the level of the study: The samples span acute and convalescent COVID-19 from the United States, Italy and Spain. In each case, the material was cDNA or gDNA derived from T cells, B-cell-depleted T cells, or PBMCs.

This clone was seen just once. Germline loops: CDR1 SGHRS, CDR2 YFSETQ. The CDR3 is made up of 16 amino acids. After removal of 4 bases from V and 5 bases from J, the junction contained 9 bases not matched to a gene. Under the authors' procedure: Amplification of reference gene primers provided the estimated nucleated cell counts. Sequencing used immunoSEQ multiplex PCR; TCRdb keeps in-frame clones, though not all of them. That table furnishes V, J and clone size, whereas the DNA furnished D and trimming. This sample has 130,000 to 150,000 clones, with about 87% found just once. The sample consisted of peripheral blood. The clonotype comes from a woman between 45 and 65 years old with acute or convalescent COVID-19. V usage is TRBV5-1 and J usage is TRBJ2-1; TRBD2 matches at 10 bases. CDR3 amino acids: CASSRRLAGGHNEQFF. Written as DNA, the CDR3 is TGCGCCAGCAGCCGGAGATTAGCGGGAGGCCACAATGAGCAGTTCTTC.